The rows below give T cell receptor beta chains drawn from one sample of a study of cytomegalovirus exposure and HLA in healthy donors. Profiling relied on immunoSEQ multiplex PCR, and the TCRdb table lists in-frame clones only, not all of them. The repertoire holds over 100,000 clones, 83% seen once, with just over 2.5% in the top ten. The specimen was PBMCs. The receptor set was obtained from a man in his forties in good health and CMV-seronegative. CDR3s include the opening cysteine and the closing phenylalanine or tryptophan. A D gene is named only where the DNA matches it firmly. Size is stated for part of the rows, as once, few or many counts, or as a class when the clone is expanded.

j_call | clone_size | d_call | v_call | cdr3_aa | cdr3_nt
TRBJ1-2 | once | - | TRBV19 | CASSISAGSLSMGYTF | TGTGCCAGTAGTATCTCCGCCGGGTCTCTTTCTATGGGCTACACCTTC
TRBJ1-5 | - | - | TRBV12-5 | CASGLGQAPNQPQHF | TGTGCTAGTGGTTTGGGACAGGCCCCCAATCAGCCCCAGCATTTT
TRBJ2-1 | - | TRBD2 | TRBV14 | CASSRFGGGYNEQFF | TGTGCCAGCAGCCGCTTTGGCGGGGGGTACAATGAGCAGTTCTTC
TRBJ2-3 | - | TRBD2 | TRBV19 | CASSMGGSTDTQYF | TGTGCCAGTAGTATGGGAGGGAGCACAGATACGCAGTATTTT
TRBJ1-2 | - | - | TRBV5-6 | CASSLVPGDQSGYTF | TGTGCCAGCAGCTTGGTCCCAGGGGACCAGAGCGGCTACACCTTC
TRBJ2-7 | - | TRBD1 | TRBV2 | CASSEDRGFYEQYF | TGTGCCAGCAGTGAGGACAGGGGTTTTTACGAGCAGTACTTC
TRBJ1-1 | once | TRBD1 | TRBV7-8 | CASSQPGQGKMNTEAFF | TGTGCCAGCAGCCAACCGGGACAGGGGAAAATGAACACTGAAGCTTTCTTT
TRBJ2-7 | - | TRBD1 | TRBV9 | CASSRRTGVVNEQYF | TGTGCCAGCAGCAGGAGGACAGGGGTAGTGAACGAGCAGTACTTC
TRBJ1-5 | - | - | TRBV7-8 | CASSQGRRDRNQPQHF | TGTGCCAGCAGCCAGGGGCGCCGGGACCGCAATCAGCCCCAGCATTTT
TRBJ1-2 | - | TRBD1 | TRBV9 | CASSAQGQGANYGYTF | TGTGCCAGCAGCGCTCAAGGACAGGGGGCAAACTATGGCTACACCTTC
TRBJ1-4 | - | TRBD1 | TRBV27 | CASSFFGQGATNEKLFF | TGTGCCAGCAGTTTCTTCGGACAGGGGGCAACTAATGAAAAACTGTTTTTT
TRBJ2-7 | few | - | TRBV9 | CASSVATWSYEQYF | TGTGCCAGCAGCGTAGCTACGTGGAGTTACGAGCAGTACTTC
TRBJ2-1 | - | TRBD2 | TRBV15 | CATSRVAGGYDEQFF | TGTGCCACCAGCAGAGTAGCGGGGGGATACGATGAGCAGTTCTTC
TRBJ2-1 | - | - | TRBV9 | CASSVAGRRNNEQFF | TGTGCCAGCAGCGTAGCGGGGAGGCGGAACAATGAGCAGTTCTTC
TRBJ1-1 | - | - | TRBV5-1 | CASSLVAGSNTEAFF | TGCGCCAGCAGCTTGGTGGCGGGATCGAACACTGAAGCTTTCTTT
TRBJ1-2 | - | - | TRBV7-9 | CASSLSQGTNGYTF | TGTGCCAGCAGCTTATCACAGGGTACCAATGGCTACACCTTC
TRBJ1-2 | - | TRBD1 | TRBV10-3 | CATPGQGAGYTF | TGTGCCACACCGGGACAGGGTGCCGGCTACACCTTC
TRBJ1-5 | once | - | TRBV5-6 | CASSLEGRGRGQPQHF | TGTGCCAGCAGCTTGGAGGGCAGGGGTCGGGGTCAGCCCCAGCATTTT
TRBJ1-4 | - | TRBD1 | TRBV10-3 | CAISSTGGGEKLFF | TGTGCCATCAGTTCGACAGGGGGTGGCGAAAAACTGTTTTTT
TRBJ2-5 | few | TRBD2 | TRBV2 | CASSGGLAGSETQYF | TGTGCCAGCAGTGGGGGGCTAGCGGGGTCCGAGACCCAGTACTTC
TRBJ2-1 | once | TRBD2 | TRBV5-1 | CASSQTYGTSVDEQFF | TGCGCCAGCAGCCAAACGTACGGGACTAGCGTAGATGAGCAGTTCTTC
TRBJ1-4 | - | TRBD1 | TRBV11-2 | CASSLRQGLNEKLFF | TGTGCCAGCAGCCTCAGACAGGGACTTAATGAAAAACTGTTTTTT
TRBJ1-2 | - | TRBD1 | TRBV5-1 | CASSLGWTGDYGYTF | TGCGCCAGCAGCTTGGGTTGGACAGGGGACTATGGCTACACCTTC
TRBJ2-2 | once | TRBD1 | TRBV29-1 | CSVGWTGGADTGELFF | TGCAGCGTCGGATGGACAGGTGGGGCTGACACCGGGGAGCTGTTTTTT
TRBJ1-6 | once | - | TRBV2 | CASTYSSGPLHF | TGTGCCAGCACGTACTCCTCCGGGCCCCTCCACTTT
TRBJ2-1 | - | TRBD1 | TRBV5-6 | CASSLDRVALFF | TGTGCCAGCAGCTTAGACAGGGTAGCGCTGTTCTTC
TRBJ2-7 | - | TRBD1 | TRBV11-1 | CASSRDRTYEQYF | TGTGCCAGCAGCCGGGACAGGACCTACGAGCAGTACTTC
TRBJ1-2 | - | - | TRBV15 | CATSRDSPGTSYGYTF | TGTGCCACCAGCAGAGATAGTCCTGGGACAAGCTATGGCTACACCTTC
TRBJ2-5 | - | TRBD1 | TRBV13 | CASSSGQGSPAWYF | TGTGCCAGCAGCTCGGGACAGGGGAGCCCCGCTTGGTACTTC
TRBJ2-3 | once | TRBD2 | TRBV9 | CASSPRPRGGGTDTQYF | TGTGCCAGCAGCCCAAGGCCCCGCGGGGGGGGGACAGATACGCAGTATTTT
TRBJ2-5 | - | TRBD2 | TRBV6-5 | CASSYGTSGGWETQYF | TGTGCCAGCAGTTACGGGACTAGCGGGGGGTGGGAGACCCAGTACTTC
TRBJ1-1 | - | - | TRBV29-1 | CSVGVDATGINTEAFF | TGCAGCGTCGGGGTAGATGCGACAGGCATAAACACTGAAGCTTTCTTT